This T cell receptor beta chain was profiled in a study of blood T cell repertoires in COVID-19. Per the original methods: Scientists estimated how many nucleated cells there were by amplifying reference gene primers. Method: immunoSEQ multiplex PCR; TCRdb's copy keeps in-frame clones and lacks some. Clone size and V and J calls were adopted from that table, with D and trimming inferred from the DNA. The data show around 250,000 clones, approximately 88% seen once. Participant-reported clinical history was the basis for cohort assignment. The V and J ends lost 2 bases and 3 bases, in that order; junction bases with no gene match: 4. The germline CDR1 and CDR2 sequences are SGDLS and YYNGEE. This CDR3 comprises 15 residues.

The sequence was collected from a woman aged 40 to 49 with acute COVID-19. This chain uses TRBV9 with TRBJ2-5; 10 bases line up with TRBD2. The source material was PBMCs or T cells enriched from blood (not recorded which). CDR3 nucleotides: TGTGCCAGCAGCGTCGGACTAGCGGAAAAAGAGACCCAGTACTTC. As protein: CASSVGLAEKETQYF.